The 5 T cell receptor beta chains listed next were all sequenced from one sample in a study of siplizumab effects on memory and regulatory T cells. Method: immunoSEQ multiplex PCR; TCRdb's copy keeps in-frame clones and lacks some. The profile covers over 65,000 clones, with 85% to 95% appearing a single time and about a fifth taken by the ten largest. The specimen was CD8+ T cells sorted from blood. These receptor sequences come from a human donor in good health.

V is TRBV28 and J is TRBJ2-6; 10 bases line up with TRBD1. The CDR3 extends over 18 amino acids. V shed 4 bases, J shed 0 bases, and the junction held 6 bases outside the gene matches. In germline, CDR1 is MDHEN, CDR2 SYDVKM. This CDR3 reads CASSYRDRGVSGANVLTF. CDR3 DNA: TGTGCCAGCAGTTACCGGGACAGGGGAGTCTCTGGGGCCAACGTCCTGACTTTC.

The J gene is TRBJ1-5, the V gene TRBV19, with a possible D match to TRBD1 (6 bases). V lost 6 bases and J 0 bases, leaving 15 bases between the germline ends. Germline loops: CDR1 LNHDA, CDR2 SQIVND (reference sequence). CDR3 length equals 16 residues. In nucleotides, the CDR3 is TGTGCCAGTAGCCTCGGGGGCAGCTATAGCAATCAGCCCCAGCATTTT. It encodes CASSLGGSYSNQPQHF.

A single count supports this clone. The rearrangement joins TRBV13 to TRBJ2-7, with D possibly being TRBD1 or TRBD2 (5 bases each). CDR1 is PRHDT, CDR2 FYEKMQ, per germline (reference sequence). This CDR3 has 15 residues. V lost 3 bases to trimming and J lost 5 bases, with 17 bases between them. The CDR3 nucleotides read TGTGCCAGCAGCTTGGGGGTTAGAGGGGCGGACGAGCAGTACTTC. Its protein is CASSLGVRGADEQYF.

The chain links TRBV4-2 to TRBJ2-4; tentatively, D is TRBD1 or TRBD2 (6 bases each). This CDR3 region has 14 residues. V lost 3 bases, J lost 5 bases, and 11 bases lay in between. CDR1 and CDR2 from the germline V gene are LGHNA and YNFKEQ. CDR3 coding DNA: TGTGCCAGCAGCCAGAGGGGGGCACAAAACATTCAGTACTTC. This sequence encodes CASSQRGAQNIQYF.

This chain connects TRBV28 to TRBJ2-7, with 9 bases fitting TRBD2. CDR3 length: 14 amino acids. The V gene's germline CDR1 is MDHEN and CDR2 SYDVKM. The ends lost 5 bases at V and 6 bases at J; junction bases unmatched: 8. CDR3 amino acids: CASSPLREGFEQYF. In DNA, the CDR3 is TGTGCCAGCAGTCCCCTGCGGGAGGGATTCGAGCAGTACTTC. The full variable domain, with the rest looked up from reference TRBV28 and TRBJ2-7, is DVKVTQSSRYLVKRTGEKVFLECVQDMDHENMFWYRQDPGLGLRLIYFSYDVKMKEKGDIPEGYSVSREKKERFSLILESASTNQTSMYLCASSPLREGFEQYFGPGTRLTVT.